A single sample gave rise to the 3 T cell receptor beta chains below, sequenced in a study of blood T cell repertoires in COVID-19. TCRdb's copy holds only in-frame clones and misses some; the assay was immunoSEQ multiplex PCR. The data hold over 90,000 clones, with about 90% observed a single time. Sequencing was carried out using peripheral blood. Receptors were obtained from a human donor in a cohort sampled during active COVID-19.

The chain links TRBV28 to TRBJ1-3; D possibly corresponds to TRBD1 (6 bases). V shed 8 bases and J shed 0 bases, with 14 bases lying between them. Germline V lookup: CDR1 MDHEN, CDR2 SYDVKM. This CDR3 region has 15 residues. The CDR3 here is CASGQGRSSGNTIYF. In DNA, the CDR3 is TGTGCCAGCGGGCAGGGGAGAAGCTCTGGAAACACCATATATTTT.

The chain carries TRBV21-1 and TRBJ1-1. TRBV21-1 is described as a pseudogene. This CDR3 contains 15 residues. CDR3: CASSSSRGENTEAFF. The DNA of the CDR3 is TGTGCCAGCAGTTCCTCCCGGGGGGAGAACACTGAAGCTTTCTTT.

The V gene is TRBV27, the J gene TRBJ1-2; no clear D. Trimming stripped 3 bases from V and 6 bases from J, with 8 bases between. The CDR3 is 12 residues long. CDR1 MNHEY and CDR2 SMNVEV come from the germline V gene (reference sequence). The DNA for the CDR3 is TGTGCCAGCAGTTTTTCGGGAAATGGCTACACCTTC. Translated: CASSFSGNGYTF.